The present T cell receptor beta chain was sequenced within a study of T cell responses to AZD1222 COVID-19 vaccine. Study-wide background: Second-dose intervals of approximately 4 or approximately 12 weeks were pooled.

A remark on this clone: The antigen is undetermined.

CDR1 SGHTA and CDR2 FQGNSA come from the germline V gene. Trimming removed 0 bases from V and 3 bases from J; junction bases left unmatched: 3. The CDR3 loop spans 16 amino acids. Study-wide points: Repertoires were collected only later (after the peak T cell response had occurred).

Profiled with immunoSEQ multiplex PCR; TCRdb holds only in-frame clones, not every one. The table includes tens of thousands of clones, 84% detected once. The sequenced sample was peripheral blood, obtained on day 0 of AZD1222 vaccination. The chain employs TRBV7-2 and TRBJ1-5, with 9 bases fitting TRBD1. The sequence came from an adult in good health. The CDR3: CASSLAGTGHNQPQHF. In nucleotides, the CDR3 is TGTGCCAGCAGCTTAGCAGGGACAGGGCACAATCAGCCCCAGCATTTT.